This is a list of T cell receptor beta chains from one sample in a study of T cells in Graves' hyperthyroidism and ophthalmopathy. TCRdb called the multiplex PCR reads again in MiXCR, with one record for every CDR3 protein. Seen here are under 700,000 distinct CDR3 sequences, approximately 44% observed once, and the top ten hold about 7.9%. The sequencing sample was made of peripheral blood or thyroid tissue (not recorded which). Every receptor here comes from a woman aged 18 to 35 with Graves' hyperthyroidism. Both conserved end residues are part of each CDR3. The D gene is left open where the match is weak. The size of a clone is reported for some rows only, either as once, few or many, or as a class for expanded clones.

V: TRBV10-3; D: TRBD1; J: TRBJ1-2; size: many; length: 15; DNA: TGTGCCAGCAGTGACCGAGGGACAGCTAACTATGGCTACACCTTC; CDR3: CASSDRGTANYGYTF
V: TRBV15; D: TRBD2; J: TRBJ2-2; size: NA; length: 18; DNA: TGTGCCAGCAGCTCGACTAGCGGGAGGGCCTATAGCCCCGGGGAGCTGTTTTTT; CDR3: CASSSTSGRAYSPGELFF
V: TRBV20-1; D: TRBD1; J: TRBJ2-3; size: NA; length: 14; DNA: TGCAGTGCAAGGGACAGTACTCGCACAGATACGCAGTATTTT; CDR3: CSARDSTRTDTQYF
V: TRBV7-9; D: TRBD1; J: TRBJ1-6; size: NA; length: 17; DNA: TGTGCCAGCAGCTTGGGTGGACAGGGACTGTTTGGGGTTGGCCTCCACTTT; CDR3: CASSLGGQGLFGVGLHF
V: TRBV10-3; D: NA; J: TRBJ1-6; size: NA; length: 13; DNA: TGTGCCATCAGTGAGTCTACGACAGGTCCCCTCCACTTT; CDR3: CAISESTTGPLHF
V: TRBV20-1; D: NA; J: TRBJ1-2; size: NA; length: 12; DNA: TGCAGTGCTCCCGGGCAGGGTACTGGCTACACCTTC; CDR3: CSAPGQGTGYTF
V: TRBV11-2; D: NA; J: TRBJ1-4; size: NA; length: 13; DNA: TGTGCCAGCAGCTTAGAGCCATTGGAAAAACTGTTTTTT; CDR3: CASSLEPLEKLFF
V: TRBV7-6; D: NA; J: TRBJ2-5; size: once; length: 12; DNA: TGTGCTAGCGCGATCAGCCAAGAGACCCAGTACTTC; CDR3: CASAISQETQYF
V: TRBV7-9; D: NA; J: TRBJ2-5; size: many; length: 14; DNA: TGTGCCAGCAGCTTCCCAGCGGTCCAAGAGACCCAGTACTTC; CDR3: CASSFPAVQETQYF
V: TRBV19; D: NA; J: TRBJ1-2; size: NA; length: 13; DNA: TGTGCCAGTAGTATTAATGGAAACTATGGCTACACCTTC; CDR3: CASSINGNYGYTF
V: TRBV7-9; D: NA; J: TRBJ1-2; size: NA; length: 12; DNA: TGTGCCAGCGCCCCTGGGGGCCTTGGCTACACCTTC; CDR3: CASAPGGLGYTF
V: TRBV20-1; D: TRBD2; J: TRBJ2-7; size: NA; length: 14; DNA: TGCAGTGCGAACCCTCGAGCGGGATCCTACGAGCAGCACTTC; CDR3: CSANPRAGSYEQHF
V: TRBV10-3; D: NA; J: TRBJ1-5; size: NA; length: 12; DNA: TGTGCCATCAGTGAGATGGGGACGGACCAGCATTTT; CDR3: CAISEMGTDQHF
V: TRBV10-1; D: TRBD2; J: TRBJ2-7; size: NA; length: 16; DNA: TGCGCCAGCAGTGAGCGGAGCGGGAGTGGATCGTACGAGCAGTACTTC; CDR3: CASSERSGSGSYEQYF
V: TRBV29-1; D: NA; J: TRBJ1-2; size: many; length: 12; DNA: TGCAGCGTTGAAGGGGGGGCGGGCGGCTACACCTTC; CDR3: CSVEGGAGGYTF
V: TRBV29-1; D: NA; J: TRBJ1-2; size: many; length: 14; DNA: TGCAGCGTTGAAGTTGGGGCAGGGGCGTATGGCTACACCTTC; CDR3: CSVEVGAGAYGYTF
V: TRBV2; D: TRBD1; J: TRBJ2-7; size: few; length: 13; DNA: TGTGCCAGCCGTCCCGGGACAGGGCTCGAGCAGTACTTC; CDR3: CASRPGTGLEQYF
V: TRBV6-6; D: NA; J: TRBJ1-5; size: few; length: 12; DNA: TGTGCCAGTAAACAGGGCTGGCAGCCCCAGCATTTT; CDR3: CASKQGWQPQHF
V: TRBV24-1; D: NA; J: TRBJ2-5; size: NA; length: 15; DNA: TGTGCCACTACCGCCACCTCTGGGGCAGTAGAGACCCAGTACTTC; CDR3: CATTATSGAVETQYF
V: TRBV10-3; D: NA; J: TRBJ2-2; size: NA; length: 13; DNA: TGTGCCATCAGTGAGTCGTCAACAGGGGAGCTGTTTTTT; CDR3: CAISESSTGELFF
V: TRBV5-1; D: NA; J: TRBJ2-2; size: NA; length: 15; DNA: TGCGCCAGCAGCTCCGGGACCGTCACCACCGGGGAGCTGTTTTTT; CDR3: CASSSGTVTTGELFF
V: TRBV25-1; D: NA; J: TRBJ1-2; size: NA; length: 15; DNA: TGTGCCAGCAGTAGACAGGCGATCGTTAACTATGGCTACACCTTC; CDR3: CASSRQAIVNYGYTF
V: TRBV24-1; D: TRBD2; J: TRBJ2-7; size: few; length: 16; DNA: TGTGCCACCAGGGAAAGAGGTGGCGGGAGTTGGTACGAGCAGTACTTC; CDR3: CATRERGGGSWYEQYF
V: TRBV7-9; D: NA; J: TRBJ2-6; size: NA; length: 16; DNA: TGTGCCAGCAGCTTTTTCAGGGATGGTGGGGCCAACGTCCTGACTTTC; CDR3: CASSFFRDGGANVLTF
V: TRBV10-3; D: NA; J: TRBJ1-5; size: many; length: 14; DNA: TGTGCCAGCAGTCGAGGGGGTAGCAATCAGCCCCAGCATTTT; CDR3: CASSRGGSNQPQHF
V: TRBV5-1; D: NA; J: TRBJ1-2; size: NA; length: 14; DNA: TGCGCCAGCAGCTTCTCCAGGGGTGACTATGGCTACACCTTC; CDR3: CASSFSRGDYGYTF
V: TRBV20-1; D: NA; J: TRBJ1-6; size: many; length: 13; DNA: TGCAGTGCTGAGGGGACACGGGGCGGGCCCCTCCACTTT; CDR3: CSAEGTRGGPLHF
V: TRBV7-9; D: TRBD1; J: TRBJ1-6; size: NA; length: 17; DNA: TGTGCCAGCAGCCAAACAGGGGGGAGCTCCTATAATTCACCCCTCCACTTT; CDR3: CASSQTGGSSYNSPLHF
V: TRBV20-1; D: NA; J: TRBJ1-1; size: NA; length: 14; DNA: TGCAGTGCTAGCCTCGGACGGGCGAACACTGAAGCTTTCTTT; CDR3: CSASLGRANTEAFF
V: TRBV20-1; D: TRBD1; J: TRBJ2-7; size: few; length: 13; DNA: TGCAGTGCTACGACAGGGAGCTCCTACGAGCAGTACTTC; CDR3: CSATTGSSYEQYF
V: TRBV29-1; D: NA; J: TRBJ2-7; size: many; length: 11; DNA: TGCAGCGCCATGACCAACTACGAGCAGTACTTC; CDR3: CSAMTNYEQYF
V: TRBV7-9; D: NA; J: TRBJ1-5; size: NA; length: 11; DNA: TGTGCCAGCAGCTTCGGAGAGGCGCAGCATTTT; CDR3: CASSFGEAQHF
V: TRBV14; D: NA; J: TRBJ2-2; size: NA; length: 15; DNA: TGTGCCAGCAGCCCCTTGGGTTCGAGGACCGGGGAGCTGTTTTTT; CDR3: CASSPLGSRTGELFF
V: TRBV2; D: TRBD1; J: TRBJ1-6; size: many; length: 17; DNA: TGTGCCAGCAGCTTGGGCCTTGGGACAGCTAGTAATTCACCCCTCCACTTT; CDR3: CASSLGLGTASNSPLHF
V: TRBV24-1; D: NA; J: TRBJ2-7; size: NA; length: 13; DNA: TGTGCCACCAGTCGGGGGGCAGAGTTCGAGCAGTACTTC; CDR3: CATSRGAEFEQYF
V: TRBV7-2; D: NA; J: TRBJ1-6; size: NA; length: 16; DNA: TGTGCCAGCAGCTCAATTAGACAGCCCTATAATTCACCCCTCCACTTT; CDR3: CASSSIRQPYNSPLHF
V: TRBV7-8; D: NA; J: TRBJ1-5; size: many; length: 14; DNA: TGTGCCAGCAGCTTAGCCCTAATTGGGCAGCCCCAGCATTTT; CDR3: CASSLALIGQPQHF
V: TRBV7-8; D: NA; J: TRBJ1-3; size: many; length: 13; DNA: TGTGCCAGCAGCGGAGACCTGAGAAACACCATATATTTT; CDR3: CASSGDLRNTIYF
V: TRBV9; D: NA; J: TRBJ2-2; size: many; length: 13; DNA: TGTGCCAGCAGCGATACTAGATCCGGGGAGCTGTTTTTT; CDR3: CASSDTRSGELFF
V: TRBV7-2; D: NA; J: TRBJ1-5; size: NA; length: 13; DNA: TGTGCCAGCAGCTTAGCGTCAGGACAGCCTCAGCATTTT; CDR3: CASSLASGQPQHF
V: TRBV2; D: TRBD1; J: TRBJ2-7; size: once; length: 13; DNA: TGTGCCAGCAGTGAGGTTAGGGGGCTTGAGCAGTACTTC; CDR3: CASSEVRGLEQYF